A single sample is the source of the 25 T cell receptor beta chains below, sequenced in a study of T cell changes during pregnancy in multiple sclerosis. Method: immunoSEQ multiplex PCR; TCRdb's copy keeps in-frame clones and lacks some. This table holds 45,000 to 60,000 clones, almost 95% found once. This specimen consisted of CD4+ T cells from peripheral blood mononuclear cells, obtained in the third trimester of pregnancy. Receptors originate from a female donor with multiple sclerosis, enrolled in a pregnancy study.

The chain combines TRBV6-6 with TRBJ2-3; 8 nucleotides line up with TRBD2. With V trimmed by 5 bases and J by 1 base, 8 bases remained unmatched. Germline V gene data show CDR1 as MNHNY and CDR2 as SVGAGI (reference sequence). The CDR3 loop spans 16 amino acids. CDR3 loop: CASSAGLRGGTDTQYF. As DNA, the CDR3 is TGTGCCAGCAGTGCCGGGCTGCGGGGGGGCACAGATACGCAGTATTTT.

This clone showed up just a few times. The rearrangement links TRBV29-1 to TRBJ1-1, with D possibly matching TRBD1 (6 bases). From germline, CDR1 is SQVTM and CDR2 ANQGSEA. V lost 4 bases, J lost 0 bases, and 9 bases lay in between. The CDR3 extends over 13 amino acids. The CDR3 DNA sequence: TGCAGCGTTGCCTCAGGGGTGAACACTGAAGCTTTCTTT. Encoded protein: CSVASGVNTEAFF.

The chain is built from TRBV18 and TRBJ2-3; TRBD1 matches at 7 bases. Germline CDR1 is KGHSH and CDR2 is LQKENI. Unmatched junction bases numbered 12, after V lost 9 bases and J lost 0 bases. The CDR3 totals 16 residues. CDR3 bases: TGTGCCAGTTGTACAGGGGCCCAGCCTAGCACAGATACGCAGTATTTT. Its protein product is CASCTGAQPSTDTQYF.

This sequence joins TRBV9 and TRBJ1-1; 8 bases map to TRBD1. The CDR3 totals 13 residues. Germline V gives CDR1 SGDLS, CDR2 YYNGEE. With 4 bases clipped from V and 8 bases from J, the junction kept 7 bases outside the gene matches. The CDR3 spells CASSIRTGTEAFF. In nucleotides, the CDR3 is TGTGCCAGCAGCATCCGGACAGGGACAGAAGCTTTCTTT.

The genes are TRBV5-6 and TRBJ2-7; D gene uncertain. The CDR3 extends over 15 amino acids. V shed 6 bases and J shed 2 bases, with 18 bases lying between them. The germline CDR1 and CDR2 sequences are SGHDT and YYEEEE. CDR3 loop: CASTLPGRFAYEQYF. Written as DNA, the CDR3 is TGTGCCAGCACTCTCCCGGGTAGGTTCGCCTACGAGCAGTACTTC.

V gene TRBV5-5 combines with J gene TRBJ1-2; no clear D gene. Between the trimmed V and J ends, which lost 0 bases and 0 bases, there was a span of 9 bases. Germline-derived CDR1 and CDR2 are SGHKS and YYEKEE (reference sequence). This CDR3 region has 15 residues. The CDR3: CASSLARATNYGYTF. In DNA form, the CDR3 reads TGTGCCAGCAGCTTGGCGCGGGCTACTAACTATGGCTACACCTTC.

The chain links TRBV5-4 to TRBJ1-4; D is possibly TRBD1 (5 bases). The CDR3 runs 14 residues. Germline assignment: CDR1 SGHNT and CDR2 YYREEE (reference sequence). The ends were cut back, 1 base at V and 8 bases at J, with 12 bases in the middle. The CDR3 sequence is CASSLQGAGEKLFF. The CDR3 DNA reads TGTGCCAGCAGCTTGCAAGGGGCTGGAGAAAAACTGTTTTTT.

V and J are TRBV14 and TRBJ2-1; a weak D match, TRBD1 (6 bases). With 4 bases removed from V and 7 bases from J, the gap between germline ends came to 14 bases. Per germline, CDR1 SGHDN and CDR2 FVKESK. CDR3 length: 14 residues. The CDR3 protein is CASSRLGGLNEQFF. CDR3 bases: TGTGCCAGCAGCCGGTTAGGGGGTTTGAATGAGCAGTTCTTC.

The rearrangement links TRBV5-1 to TRBJ2-5; D gene unclear. Between the trimmed V and J ends, which lost 7 bases and 5 bases, there was a span of 12 bases. The germline V gene has CDR1 SGHRS and CDR2 YFSETQ. The CDR3 length is 12 residues. CDR3 nucleotide sequence: TGCGCCAGCGGCCAGCCCGGGGAGACCCAGTACTTC. Translating it yields CASGQPGETQYF.

This clone came up once. The chain carries TRBV7-3 and TRBJ2-6; 7 nucleotides match TRBD1. The ends lost 7 bases at V and 3 bases at J; junction bases unmatched: 9. The CDR3 consists of 16 residues. Looked up from germline, CDR1 is SGHTA and CDR2 is FQGTGA. As DNA, the CDR3 is TGTGCCAGCACGCCAGGGGGTCCTCTTGGGGCCAACGTCCTGACTTTC. This sequence encodes CASTPGGPLGANVLTF.

The CDR3 DNA reads as TGTGCCAGTAGTATTTCAGGCATTAGCAATCAGCCCCAGCATTTT. Protein: CASSISGISNQPQHF. The genes are TRBV19 and TRBJ1-5, with D unclear. The germline V gene encodes CDR1 LNHDA and CDR2 SQIVND (reference sequence). V was shortened by 3 bases and J by 0 bases, with 9 bases between the two germline ends. The CDR3 loop spans 15 amino acids.

The sample holds one count of this clone. The chain is built from TRBV6-1 and TRBJ1-2; weak D call: TRBD1 (5 bases). V shed 2 bases and J shed 4 bases, with 14 bases lying between them. Per the germline V gene, CDR1 is MNHNS and CDR2 is SASEGT. The CDR3 consists of 15 residues. The CDR3 spells CASSEYGDSLYGYTF. For the CDR3, the DNA is TGTGCCAGCAGTGAATATGGTGACAGTCTCTATGGCTACACCTTC.

This chain uses TRBV21-1 with TRBJ2-4; the D segment call TRBD1 is taken from the table without a DNA check. TRBV21-1 is shown as a pseudogene. The CDR3 spans 16 residues. CDR3 bases: TGTGCCAGCAGCAAAGCGCTCGGGCAGGGGACAAACATTCAGTACTTC. Amino acid sequence: CASSKALGQGTNIQYF.

The J gene is TRBJ2-2, the V gene TRBV7-2; TRBD1 matches at 8 bases. Germline assignment: CDR1 SGHTA and CDR2 FQGNSA. Trimming cost V 3 bases and J 6 bases; bases outside gene matches: 6. The CDR3 is made up of 15 amino acids. CDR3 residues: CASSLFQGAAGELFF. In nucleotides, the CDR3 is TGTGCCAGCAGCTTGTTCCAGGGGGCTGCCGGGGAGCTGTTTTTT.

The chain is built from TRBV5-4 and TRBJ2-5, with 7 bases aligning to TRBD2. The V gene's germline CDR1 is SGHNT and CDR2 YYREEE (reference sequence). The trim removed 4 bases at V and 4 bases at J, leaving 10 bases unmatched. The CDR3 length is 15 residues. DNA for the CDR3: TGTGCCAGCAGCCCCGGACTAGACCGGGGAGAGACCCAGTACTTC. The encoded protein is CASSPGLDRGETQYF.

The chain recombines TRBV5-4 with TRBJ2-2; possible D gene TRBD1, 6 bases. Germline values: CDR1 SGHNT, CDR2 YYREEE (reference sequence). The CDR3 extends over 14 amino acids. Trimming took off 4 bases at V and 8 bases at J, with 15 bases between the two ends. Written as DNA, the CDR3 is TGTGCCAGCAGCCTACAGGGTCCGATAGGGGAGCTGTTTTTT. This gives the protein CASSLQGPIGELFF. The entire variable domain, with the rest obtained from reference TRBV5-4 and TRBJ2-2, is as follows: ETGVTQSPTHLIKTRGQQVTLRCSSQSGHNTVSWYQQALGQGPQFIFQYYREEENGRGNFPPRFSGLQFPNYSSELNVNALELDDSALYLCASSLQGPIGELFFGEGSRLTVL.

This rearrangement joins TRBV5-1 to TRBJ2-3; no clear D. The V and J ends lost 0 bases and 0 bases respectively, with 11 bases between them. Germline V CDR1 and CDR2: SGHRS, YFSETQ. There are 16 residues in the CDR3. As DNA, the CDR3 is TGCGCCAGCAGCTTGGAGCCAGGTCGAAGCACAGATACGCAGTATTTT. This translates into CASSLEPGRSTDTQYF.

This clone is a singleton in its sample. The V gene is TRBV6-1, the J gene TRBJ1-2; 7 bases are a match to TRBD1. V lost 7 bases to trimming and J lost 7 bases; unmatched junction nucleotides: 9. The CDR3 is 13 amino acids. Germline V lookup: CDR1 MNHNS, CDR2 SASEGT. The CDR3 region is CASTLDRVGGYTF. The DNA for the CDR3 is TGTGCCAGCACCCTAGACAGGGTGGGTGGCTACACCTTC.

V is TRBV4-2 and J is TRBJ2-3, with a possible D match to TRBD2 (5 bases). V was trimmed by 4 bases and J by 1 base, leaving 15 bases between them. The CDR3 is made up of 16 amino acids. CDR1 is LGHNA and CDR2 is YNFKEQ in the germline V gene. The DNA for the CDR3 is TGTGCCAGCAGCCCCCTGATACTAGGGCGCACAGATACGCAGTATTTT. Its protein product is CASSPLILGRTDTQYF.

The J gene is TRBJ2-5, the V gene TRBV5-1; 9 nucleotides line up with TRBD2. CDR3 length: 16 residues. V gave up 4 bases and J gave up 1 base; unmatched junction bases: 8. Looked up from germline, CDR1 is SGHRS and CDR2 is YFSETQ. The CDR3 coding sequence is TGCGCCAGCAGCCGCGGCGGTAGCGGGGGCCAAGAGACCCAGTACTTC. The encoded protein is CASSRGGSGGQETQYF.

The chain has TRBV27 and TRBJ1-5, with 7 bases aligning to TRBD1. The CDR3 has 15 residues. Germline V CDR1 and CDR2: MNHEY, SMNVEV (reference sequence). With 3 bases clipped from V and 9 bases from J, the junction kept 11 bases outside the gene matches. CDR3: CASSLEGAIAAPQHF. In DNA, the CDR3 is TGTGCCAGCAGTTTGGAGGGGGCGATCGCAGCGCCCCAGCATTTT.

J is TRBJ1-1 and V is TRBV7-9, with D unclear. This CDR3 has 15 amino acids. V shed 5 bases and J shed 0 bases, with 13 bases lying between them. Germline CDR1 reads SEHNR; CDR2 reads FQNEAQ (reference sequence). The CDR3 sequence: CASSPPRVLNTEAFF. The DNA of the CDR3 is TGTGCCAGCAGCCCCCCGCGGGTTCTGAACACTGAAGCTTTCTTT.

This chain uses TRBV7-9 with TRBJ2-5, with 10 bases lining up with TRBD1. The CDR3 is 15 amino acids. The germline V gene has CDR1 SEHNR and CDR2 FQNEAQ (reference sequence). V gave up 5 bases and J gave up 2 bases; unmatched junction bases: 5. CDR3 loop: CASSRTGGEQETQYF. CDR3 sequence (DNA): TGTGCCAGCAGCCGGACAGGGGGAGAGCAAGAGACCCAGTACTTC.

The chain joins TRBV9 to TRBJ1-3; perhaps TRBD1 as D (6 bases). The CDR3 runs 12 residues. Trimming cost V 0 bases and J 14 bases, with 12 bases left between them. Germline V gives CDR1 SGDLS, CDR2 YYNGEE. This chain's CDR3 is CASSVGQESLYF. CDR3 sequence (DNA): TGTGCCAGCAGCGTAGGACAGGAAAGTTTATATTTT.

The V gene is TRBV5-4, the J gene TRBJ2-5; the D gene is possibly TRBD1 (5 bases). The CDR3 totals 14 residues. Germline V gene lookup returns CDR1 SGHNT and CDR2 YYREEE (reference sequence). The V end was cut by 9 bases, the J end by 3 bases, with 18 bases between. CDR3 sequence reads: CATMSRGREETQYF. The CDR3 bases are TGTGCCACCATGTCTAGGGGTAGGGAAGAGACCCAGTACTTC.